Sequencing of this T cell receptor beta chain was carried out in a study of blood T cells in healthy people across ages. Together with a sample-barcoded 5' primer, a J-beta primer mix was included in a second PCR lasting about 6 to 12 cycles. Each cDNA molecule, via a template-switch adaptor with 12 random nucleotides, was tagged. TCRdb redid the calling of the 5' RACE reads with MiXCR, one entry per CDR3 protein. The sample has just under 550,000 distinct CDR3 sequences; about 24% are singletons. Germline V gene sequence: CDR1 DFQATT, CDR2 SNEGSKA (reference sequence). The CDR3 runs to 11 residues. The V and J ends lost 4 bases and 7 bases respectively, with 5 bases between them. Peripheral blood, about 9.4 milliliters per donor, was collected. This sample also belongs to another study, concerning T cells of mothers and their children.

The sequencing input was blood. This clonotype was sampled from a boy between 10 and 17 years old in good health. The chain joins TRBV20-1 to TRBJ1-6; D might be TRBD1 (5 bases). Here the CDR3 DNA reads TGCAGTGCTAACAGGAATTCACCCCTCCACTTT. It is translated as CSANRNSPLHF.